This T cell receptor beta chain was sequenced in a study of blood T cell repertoires in COVID-19. There are 12 residues in the CDR3. The V and J ends lost 4 bases and 3 bases respectively, with 9 bases between them. The germline V gene has CDR1 GTSNPN and CDR2 SVGIG (reference sequence). This table comes from immunoSEQ multiplex PCR, and its TCRdb copy is limited to in-frame clones, with some not included. This repertoire shows more than 350,000 clones, approximately 89% found once; its top ten account for more than 9%. The sequenced sample was peripheral blood. This TCR was recovered from a woman aged 25 to 45 with COVID-19, enrolled during active disease. The chain uses TRBV30 and TRBJ1-1; D is perhaps TRBD1 (6 bases). CDR3 region: CAWIRGYTEAFF. As DNA, the CDR3 is TGTGCCTGGATCAGGGGTTACACTGAAGCTTTCTTT.